A single sample gave rise to the 6 T cell receptor beta chains below, sequenced in a study of cytomegalovirus exposure and HLA in healthy donors. The PCR ran on 60 Vbeta and 13 Jbeta primers. Repertoires were generated with immunoSEQ multiplex PCR, while TCRdb's copy carries only in-frame clones and drops some. The repertoire consists of about 130,000 clones, with around four fifths occurring once and the leading ten covering roughly 5.5%. Sequencing input: PBMCs. The origin of the receptors is a man under 40 in good health and CMV-seronegative.

This clone was observed a few times. This sequence joins TRBV5-1 and TRBJ2-2; 13 bases align to TRBD2. Trimming at V came to 3 bases and at J to 5 bases, leaving 4 bases not matched to a gene. The CDR3 contains 16 residues. Germline CDR1 SGHRS, CDR2 YFSETQ. The CDR3 loop reads CASSWGLAGRTGELFF. Here the CDR3 DNA reads TGCGCCAGCAGCTGGGGACTAGCGGGGAGGACCGGGGAGCTGTTTTTT. The whole variable domain, filled in from reference TRBV5-1 and TRBJ2-2, reads KAGVTQTPRYLIKTRGQQVTLSCSPISGHRSVSWYQQTPGQGLQFLFEYFSETQRNKGNFPGRFSGRQFSNSRSEMNVSTLELGDSALYLCASSWGLAGRTGELFFGEGSRLTVL.

The chain employs TRBV7-2 and TRBJ1-2; D not certain. Germline values: CDR1 SGHTA, CDR2 FQGNSA. This CDR3 is built from 15 residues. Trimming removed 3 bases at V and 2 bases at J, with 13 bases between. CDR3 loop: CASSLAPGGNYGYTF. The CDR3 DNA reads TGTGCCAGCAGCTTGGCCCCGGGCGGGAACTATGGCTACACCTTC.

The chain employs TRBV2 and TRBJ1-6; D may be TRBD1 (6 bases). V lost 10 bases to trimming and J lost 5 bases, with 21 bases between them. Germline loops: CDR1 SNHLY, CDR2 FYNNEI. There are 16 residues in the CDR3. The CDR3, as DNA: TGTGCCACCCTGAACTGGGGGGGCGACCATAATTCACCCCTCCACTTT. Encoded protein: CATLNWGGDHNSPLHF.

This clone has only a few counts. This chain connects TRBV6-5 to TRBJ2-2; D might be TRBD2 (5 bases). The CDR3 sequence is 13 residues long. The V gene's germline CDR1 is MNHEY and CDR2 SVGAGI. V lost 0 bases, J lost 7 bases, and 6 bases lay in between. This CDR3 is CASSYSEGGELFF. CDR3 sequence (DNA): TGTGCCAGCAGTTACTCAGAGGGCGGGGAGCTGTTTTTT.

The chain is built from TRBV14 and TRBJ2-3; 10 nucleotides align to TRBD2. Germline trimming cut 6 bases from V and 5 bases from J; bases unmatched to any gene: 11. This CDR3 is 16 amino acids long. Germline assignment: CDR1 SGHDN and CDR2 FVKESK. The CDR3 region has the DNA TGTGCCAGCAGTCATGCCCTAGCGGGAGTTAGAGATACGCAGTATTTT. It is translated as CASSHALAGVRDTQYF.

This clone has more than one count but fewer than ten. The V call is TRBV5-6, the J call TRBJ1-3; D might be TRBD1 (5 bases). Germline lookup yields CDR1 SGHDT and CDR2 YYEEEE. With 4 bases removed from V and 0 bases from J, the gap between germline ends came to 11 bases. The CDR3 consists of 15 residues. CDR3 region: CASSLDSFSGNTIYF. The CDR3, as DNA: TGTGCCAGCAGCCTTGACAGCTTCTCTGGAAACACCATATATTTT.